This T cell receptor beta chain was recovered during a study of vaccination effects on CD4 cells after COVID-19. Study information: Participants were vaccinated with two doses of either the BNT162b2 or mRNA-1273 vaccine.

Germline V gives CDR1 KGHSH, CDR2 LQKENI. The CDR3 sequence is 17 residues long. Trimming at V came to 0 bases and at J to 0 bases, leaving 2 bases not matched to a gene. Regarding the study as a whole: After vaccination, at late timepoints, clones induced by infection and by vaccine contracted markedly.

Concerning this clone itself: The antigen is unknown.

CD4+ T cells were isolated after 10 days of culture. Vaccine recipients, nucleocapsid antibody negative, had no prior SARS-CoV-2 infection. Half the medium was replaced with IL-2 medium on days 3 and 7. Clones were sequenced by immunoSEQ multiplex PCR, and TCRdb holds only the in-frame ones, with some missing. Of tens of thousands of clones in the sample, more than 60% were seen once. The material sequenced was CD4+ T cells from PBMCs cultured without peptide, taken before COVID-19 vaccination. The chain recombines TRBV18 with TRBJ2-6, with 7 bases aligning to TRBD1. The sequence was collected from a human donor who received a COVID-19 vaccine. Here the CDR3 DNA reads TGTGCCAGCTCACCACCAGGGGGCACCTCTGGGGCCAACGTCCTGACTTTC. Protein sequence: CASSPPGGTSGANVLTF.